This TCR beta chain was recorded in a study of Graves' ophthalmopathy and Graves' hyperthyroidism. This clonotype was counted at least ten times. Amplification targeted the TCR beta CDR3 regions, with RNA transcripts as the source material. An opening RT-PCR round employed HTBI primers and preceded a second-round multiplex PCR. In TCRdb, the multiplex PCR reads were re-called with MiXCR into one record per CDR3 protein. The profile shows 170,000 or so distinct CDR3 sequences, around two fifths of them singletons. The starting material, roughly 9.4 ml of fresh peripheral blood, provided the PBMCs. Trimming cost V 0 bases and J 5 bases, with 16 bases left between them. This CDR3 comprises 16 residues. Germline CDR1 and CDR2: PRHDT and FYEKMQ (reference sequence).

The chain employs TRBV13 and TRBJ1-1; D may be TRBD1 (5 bases). The sequenced material came from peripheral blood. The clonotype was recovered from a woman between 40 and 50 years old with Graves' ophthalmopathy. In nucleotides, the CDR3 is TGTGCCAGCAGCTTAGGAGGGGCGCGGTACTCAACTGAAGCTTTCTTT. It yields the protein CASSLGGARYSTEAFF. The full variable domain, with the rest looked up from reference TRBV13 and TRBJ1-1, is AAGVIQSPRHLIKEKRETATLKCYPIPRHDTVYWYQQGPGQDPQFLISFYEKMQSDKGSIPDRFSAQQFSDYHSELNMSSLELGDSALYFCASSLGGARYSTEAFFGQGTRLTVV.